This TCR beta chain originates from a study of T cells in narcolepsy. For the study at large: Enrolled donors included narcolepsy type 1 or type 2 patients and healthy controls.

The CDR3 has 14 amino acids. Germline V gene sequence: CDR1 SGHKS, CDR2 YYEKEE (reference sequence). Trimming removed 1 base from V and 2 bases from J, with 9 bases in between. Using immunoSEQ multiplex PCR, the repertoire was profiled, and TCRdb retains in-frame clones only, with some absent. The sample lists fewer than 35,000 clones, approximately 80% occurring once. The clonotype comes from a human donor with narcolepsy. V gene TRBV5-5 combines with J gene TRBJ1-1; possibly TRBD1 for D (5 bases). The specimen was CD45RA- memory CD4+ T cells from PBMCs. The CDR3 coding sequence is TGTGCCAGCAGCTTGAGCAGGGTAAACACTGAAGCTTTCTTT. Protein sequence: CASSLSRVNTEAFF.